This TCR beta chain was captured by sequencing in a study of blood T cell repertoires in COVID-19. Overall study context: From the United States, Italy and Spain came samples of acute and convalescent COVID-19. T cells, B-cell-depleted T cells, or PBMCs provided the cDNA or gDNA that served as material.

As processed by the authors: Estimates of nucleated cell counts were drawn from the amplification of reference gene primers. TCRdb keeps only in-frame clones here, not all; method: immunoSEQ multiplex PCR. Clone size and the V and J calls come from that table; the DNA yielded D and trimming. Here the sample spans under 200,000 clones, under 90% being singletons. The germline gives CDR1 SNHLY, CDR2 FYNNEI. The CDR3 extends over 13 amino acids. The V end was cut by 2 bases, the J end by 7 bases, with 11 bases between. Membership in each cohort depended on participant-reported clinical history. This sequence was found in a man aged 50 to 60 who had recovered from COVID-19. Material for sequencing was PBMCs or T cells enriched from blood (not recorded which). This chain joins TRBV2 and TRBJ1-1, with D unclear. Here the CDR3 reads CASSETQAGEAFF. The CDR3 coding sequence is TGTGCCAGCAGTGAAACCCAAGCCGGTGAAGCTTTCTTT. The entire variable domain, with the rest obtained from reference TRBV2 and TRBJ1-1, is as follows: EPEVTQTPSHQVTQMGQEVILRCVPISNHLYFYWYRQILGQKVEFLVSFYNNEISEKSEIFDDQFSVERPDGSNFTLKIRSTKLEDSAMYFCASSETQAGEAFFGQGTRLTVV.